The 11 T cell receptor beta chains listed next were all sequenced from one sample in a study of cytomegalovirus exposure and HLA in healthy donors. PCR employed 60 Vbeta and 13 Jbeta primers. Sequencing was performed with immunoSEQ multiplex PCR; in TCRdb, only in-frame clones are kept and a portion is missing. The sample yields some 220,000 clones, about 85% seen once. Material for sequencing was PBMCs. These receptors came from a girl aged 2-10 years in good health and CMV-seronegative.

The J gene is TRBJ2-1, the V gene TRBV7-9, with D possibly being TRBD2 (5 bases). Trimming removed 3 bases at V and 6 bases at J, with 15 bases between. The CDR3 has 15 residues. Germline CDR1 SEHNR, CDR2 FQNEAQ (reference sequence). DNA for the CDR3: TGTGCCAGCAGCTTTACTCGGGAAGCTGGCAATGAGCAGTTCTTC. Translated, it gives CASSFTREAGNEQFF.

The J gene is TRBJ2-2, the V gene TRBV9; 11 bases are a match to TRBD2. The germline V gene has CDR1 SGDLS and CDR2 YYNGEE. Unmatched junction bases numbered 5, after V lost 3 bases and J lost 4 bases. The CDR3 length is 16 residues. CDR3 sequence reads: CASSANSGGATGELFF. In DNA form, the CDR3 reads TGTGCCAGCAGCGCCAATAGCGGGGGGGCCACCGGGGAGCTGTTTTTT.

V gene TRBV5-1 combines with J gene TRBJ2-5, with D perhaps TRBD2 (6 bases). The end of the DNA aligns better with TRBJ2-7, so the J call may be wrong. CDR1 and CDR2 from the germline V gene are SGHRS and YFSETQ. This CDR3 contains 15 residues. The CDR3 nucleotides are TGCGCCAGCAGCTTGGCGTCTAGCGATCTCCACGAGCAGTACTTC. Translated, it gives CASSLASSDLHEQYF.

The chain has TRBV18 and TRBJ2-7, with TRBD2 matching 7 bases. Trimming at V came to 3 bases and at J to 5 bases, leaving 4 bases not matched to a gene. Germline V gene lookup returns CDR1 KGHSH and CDR2 LQKENI. CDR3 length equals 13 residues. The CDR3 protein is CASSPSGIHEQYF. The CDR3 bases are TGTGCCAGCTCACCGAGCGGGATCCACGAGCAGTACTTC.

The chain links TRBV5-1 to TRBJ1-5; tentatively, D is TRBD1 (5 bases). This CDR3 is built from 15 residues. Germline lookup yields CDR1 SGHRS and CDR2 YFSETQ. V lost 0 bases, J lost 6 bases, and 13 bases lay in between. The CDR3 nucleotides read TGCGCCAGCAGCTTGGCCGTCAGGCAGGGTCAGCCCCAGCATTTT. Amino acids: CASSLAVRQGQPQHF.

The CDR3 nucleotides read TGCGCCAGCAGGATCCTAGCGGGGGTAACAGATACGCAGTATTTT. Protein: CASRILAGVTDTQYF. The genes are TRBV4-1 and TRBJ2-3; TRBD2 matches 10 bases. Germline V gives CDR1 MGHRA, CDR2 YSYEKL. V was clipped by 6 bases and J by 3 bases; unmatched bases: 6. The CDR3 spans 15 residues.

The genes are TRBV29-1 and TRBJ2-7; tentatively, D is TRBD1 (6 bases). The V end lost 6 bases, the J end lost 1 base, and 13 bases lay between the germline ends. Per the germline V gene, CDR1 is SQVTM and CDR2 is ANQGSEA. This CDR3 is 13 amino acids long. The CDR3 bases are TGCAGCGTCCCCGGACAGACATCCTACGAGCAGTACTTC. Translation gives CSVPGQTSYEQYF.

J is TRBJ1-1 and V is TRBV13; possibly TRBD1 for D (6 bases). Germline V gives CDR1 PRHDT, CDR2 FYEKMQ (reference sequence). The CDR3 is 17 residues long. V was shortened by 3 bases and J by 5 bases, with 22 bases between the two germline ends. The CDR3 region has the DNA TGTGCCAGCAGCTTTTCGAGGCAGGGGATTTTAAGGACTGAAGCTTTCTTT. It codes for CASSFSRQGILRTEAFF.

The V call is TRBV4-1, the J call TRBJ1-1; D perhaps matches TRBD1 (6 bases). Deletions cut 3 bases from V and 0 bases from J, with 8 bases between. The CDR3 is made up of 14 amino acids. Per germline, CDR1 MGHRA and CDR2 YSYEKL. The CDR3 loop is CASSQGHLNTEAFF. CDR3 nucleotide sequence: TGCGCCAGCAGCCAGGGACACCTGAACACTGAAGCTTTCTTT.

This sequence joins TRBV25-1 and TRBJ2-3, with D unclear. The V end lost 4 bases, the J end lost 2 bases, and 7 bases lay between the germline ends. The V gene's germline CDR1 is MGHDK and CDR2 SYGVNS. The CDR3 contains 13 residues. CDR3 sequence: CASSAPLTDTQYF. CDR3 sequence (DNA): TGTGCCAGCAGTGCCCCTCTCACAGATACGCAGTATTTT.

V and J are TRBV4-1 and TRBJ2-1; TRBD2 aligns across 12 bases. This CDR3 is 16 amino acids long. The germline CDR1 and CDR2 sequences are MGHRA and YSYEKL. The V and J ends lost 4 bases and 3 bases, in that order; junction bases with no gene match: 4. Here the CDR3 DNA reads TGCGCCAGCAGCCCCCAGACTAGCGGGAGCTACAATGAGCAGTTCTTC. Its translation: CASSPQTSGSYNEQFF.